Described below is a single T cell receptor (beta chain) sequence and its context. No antigen is known for it. These data are taken from a study of shared clonotypes between healthy human individuals. Regarding the study as a whole: The authors expected sequencing depth to affect clonotype sharing among donors.

TCRdb's copy holds only in-frame clones and misses some; the assay was immunoSEQ multiplex PCR. The top ten clones hold 1.5% of a sample with over a million clones, roughly 70% of them seen once. Naive CD45RA+ and memory CD45RA-negative subsets were split from CD4+ cells. Germline V gene data show CDR1 as SGHTA and CDR2 as FQGNSA. The CDR3 is 15 amino acids. V was cut by 2 bases and J by 7 bases, with 14 bases left in between. The receptor was isolated from a man younger than 35 in good health. The sample taken for sequencing was memory CD4+ T cells sorted from blood. The subset: CD45RA-negative fraction. The V gene is TRBV7-2, the J gene TRBJ1-4; tentatively, D is TRBD1 (5 bases). This chain's CDR3 is CASSLNQGATEKLFF. The CDR3 DNA is TGTGCCAGCAGCTTAAACCAGGGAGCAACTGAAAAACTGTTTTTT.